One and the same sample provided the 24 T cell receptor beta chains below, sequenced in a study of control samples from healthy donors and cancer patients. Only in-frame clones appear in the TCRdb table, and some are missing; sequencing was by immunoSEQ multiplex PCR. The data hold over 150,000 clones, with just over 95% observed a single time. Material: blood. These receptor sequences come from a woman in her twenties or thirties in good health.

CDR3 region: CASSLSGLPNYGYTF. CDR3 DNA: TGTGCCAGCAGTTTATCGGGTCTTCCCAACTATGGCTACACCTTC. The V call is TRBV27, the J call TRBJ1-2; D gene unclear. The CDR3 covers 15 residues. V lost 0 bases, J lost 2 bases, and 10 bases lay in between. Germline values: CDR1 MNHEY, CDR2 SMNVEV (reference sequence).

The CDR3 loop reads CAWNQGGDTQYF. In nucleotides, the CDR3 is TGTGCCTGGAATCAAGGGGGGGATACGCAGTATTTT. This chain uses TRBV30 with TRBJ2-3; D is tentatively TRBD1 or TRBD2 (6 bases each). The germline V gene encodes CDR1 GTSNPN and CDR2 SVGIG (reference sequence). CDR3 length equals 12 residues. The V gene lost 4 bases and the J gene lost 6 bases, with 11 bases spanning the gap.

J is TRBJ2-1 and V is TRBV6-5; perhaps D is TRBD1 or TRBD2 (7 bases each). V was clipped by 11 bases and J by 9 bases, with 23 bases between them. CDR3 length: 14 residues. Germline V gene data show CDR1 as MNHEY and CDR2 as SVGAGI. CDR3 in DNA: TGTGCCGCCCACGCGGGAGCTACAGGGGTTGAGCAGTTCTTC. Amino acids: CAAHAGATGVEQFF.

This clone was picked up one time. As DNA, the CDR3 is TGTGCCAGTAGTATAGCCCAGGGTACAGATACGCAGTATTTT. This encodes CASSIAQGTDTQYF. The chain employs TRBV19 and TRBJ2-3; D perhaps matches TRBD1 (5 bases). The germline V gene has CDR1 LNHDA and CDR2 SQIVND (reference sequence). The CDR3 totals 14 residues. V dropped 1 base and J dropped 3 bases, with 8 bases sitting between them.

V and J are TRBV6-2 or TRBV6-3 and TRBJ2-5, with TRBD2 matching 8 bases. The CDR3 totals 11 residues. The V and J ends lost 5 bases and 12 bases, in that order; junction bases with no gene match: 5. The germline CDR1 and CDR2 sequences are MNHEY and SVGEGT. CDR3 DNA sequence: TGTGCCAGCAGTCCAAGCGGGAGCAAGTACTTC. It yields the protein CASSPSGSKYF.

V is TRBV3-1 (or the pseudogene TRBV3-2) and J is TRBJ2-7; no firm D call. The CDR3 contains 13 residues. V was pared by 0 bases and J by 6 bases, with 9 bases between. The germline gives CDR1 LGHDT, CDR2 YNNKEL (reference sequence). The CDR3 DNA is TGTGCCAGCAGCCAAGATCTGAGCTCCGAGCAGTACTTC. As protein: CASSQDLSSEQYF.

This clone has only one observation. V gene TRBV29-1 combines with J gene TRBJ2-1, with D perhaps TRBD1 (7 bases). The germline CDR1 and CDR2 sequences are SQVTM and ANQGSEA. Deletions cut 6 bases from V and 5 bases from J, with 17 bases between. CDR3 length: 14 amino acids. The chain's CDR3 is CSVGGHRGDNEQFF. CDR3 DNA sequence: TGCAGCGTCGGGGGACACAGGGGAGACAATGAGCAGTTCTTC.

The gene calls are TRBV24-1 and TRBJ2-2; D could derive from TRBD1 or TRBD2 (7 bases each). V was trimmed by 2 bases and J by 2 bases, leaving 17 bases between them. This CDR3 comprises 18 residues. CDR1 KGHDR and CDR2 SFDVKD come from the germline V gene. CDR3: CATSDSSFRGGNTGELFF. CDR3 sequence (DNA): TGTGCCACCAGTGATTCCTCCTTCAGGGGGGGAAACACCGGGGAGCTGTTTTTT.

This chain connects TRBV28 to TRBJ1-2; D possibly corresponds to TRBD1 (6 bases). Looked up from germline, CDR1 is MDHEN and CDR2 is SYDVKM. Trimming pared 11 bases from V and 2 bases from J, leaving 12 bases between. CDR3 length: 12 residues. This CDR3 is CACWGPNYGYTF. Written as DNA, the CDR3 is TGTGCCTGTTGGGGGCCGAACTATGGCTACACCTTC.

The chain uses TRBV30 and TRBJ1-1; D is perhaps TRBD1 (5 bases). The germline V gene has CDR1 GTSNPN and CDR2 SVGIG (reference sequence). V lost 5 bases, J lost 5 bases, and 12 bases lay in between. This CDR3 region has 12 residues. The CDR3 sequence: CAWAPGITEAFF. The CDR3 bases are TGTGCCTGGGCCCCAGGGATAACTGAAGCTTTCTTT.

The chain uses TRBV30 and TRBJ2-5; D unclear. The CDR3 covers 12 residues. Trimming stripped 2 bases from V and 3 bases from J, with 7 bases between. The germline V gene has CDR1 GTSNPN and CDR2 SVGIG (reference sequence). The CDR3 coding sequence is TGTGCCTGGAGTAGCTGGAAAGAGACCCAGTACTTC. This gives the protein CAWSSWKETQYF.

The chain uses TRBV18 and TRBJ2-3; D uncertain. This CDR3 contains 12 residues. The V end lost 7 bases, the J end lost 0 bases, and 5 bases lay between the germline ends. Germline loops: CDR1 KGHSH, CDR2 LQKENI. For the CDR3, the DNA is TGTGCCAGCTACGTTAGCACAGATACGCAGTATTTT. Its translation: CASYVSTDTQYF.

The V call is TRBV29-1, the J call TRBJ2-7; 11 bases are shared with TRBD2. Germline trimming cut 7 bases from V and 4 bases from J; bases unmatched to any gene: 6. Looked up from germline, CDR1 is SQVTM and CDR2 is ANQGSEA. The length of the CDR3 is 13 residues. DNA for the CDR3: TGCAGCGCCGAACTAGCGGGAGCTTACGAGCAGTACTTC. Residues: CSAELAGAYEQYF.

The rearrangement joins TRBV13 to TRBJ2-1; TRBD2 matches 12 bases. Trimming took 4 bases from V and 5 from J; bases not matched to a gene: 6. The CDR3 is made up of 16 amino acids. Germline CDR1 PRHDT, CDR2 FYEKMQ (reference sequence). The CDR3 sequence: CASSSRRTSGDNEQFF. CDR3 in DNA: TGTGCCAGCAGCTCTCGGCGGACTAGCGGGGACAATGAGCAGTTCTTC.

In DNA, the CDR3 is TGTGCCAGCAGTGAATTAGGACGGAGCTCTGGAAACACCATATATTTT. It translates to CASSELGRSSGNTIYF. The chain couples TRBV6-1 to TRBJ1-3; D remains ambiguous. CDR1 and CDR2 from the germline V gene are MNHNS and SASEGT. The CDR3 totals 16 residues. Trimming removed 2 bases from V and 0 bases from J, with 11 bases in between.

The chain joins TRBV13 to TRBJ1-5; D ambiguous. The V end was cut by 3 bases, the J end by 7 bases, with 16 bases between. In germline, CDR1 is PRHDT, CDR2 FYEKMQ (reference sequence). The CDR3 has 15 residues. CDR3 bases: TGTGCCAGCAGCTTGGGCCGCGCGGTAGGGCAGCCCCAGCATTTT. This translates into CASSLGRAVGQPQHF.

This clone appeared once. CDR3 sequence: CASSVEAQGYSEQFF. The CDR3 bases are TGTGCCAGCAGCGTAGAGGCTCAAGGGTATTCTGAGCAGTTCTTC. The chain couples TRBV9 to TRBJ2-1, with no clear D. The CDR3 extends over 15 amino acids. With 0 bases removed from V and 9 bases from J, the gap between germline ends came to 16 bases. Looked up from germline, CDR1 is SGDLS and CDR2 is YYNGEE.

J is TRBJ2-7 and V is TRBV3-1 (or the pseudogene TRBV3-2), with 7 positions matching TRBD2. There are 15 residues in the CDR3. CDR1 is LGHDT and CDR2 is YNNKEL in the germline V gene (reference sequence). The junction had 9 bases not matched to a gene; V was cut back by 1 base and J by 6 bases. The CDR3: CASSQGLAGGVEQYF. DNA of the CDR3: TGTGCCAGCAGCCAAGGACTAGCAGGAGGTGTCGAGCAGTACTTC.

The gene calls are TRBV28 and TRBJ1-2, with D hard to call. Germline-derived CDR1 and CDR2 are MDHEN and SYDVKM. V was trimmed by 6 bases and J by 5 bases, leaving 10 bases between them. The CDR3 has 12 amino acids. CDR3 region: CASSHPDYGYTF. In nucleotides, the CDR3 is TGTGCCAGCAGCCATCCCGATTATGGCTACACCTTC.

V usage is TRBV27 and J usage is TRBJ2-7, with TRBD2 matching 7 bases. The germline gives CDR1 MNHEY, CDR2 SMNVEV (reference sequence). V lost 5 bases to trimming and J lost 4 bases; unmatched junction nucleotides: 8. CDR3 length: 14 amino acids. Here the CDR3 reads CASSGRGMGYEQYF. CDR3 in DNA: TGTGCCAGCAGTGGGCGGGGGATGGGTTACGAGCAGTACTTC.

The chain combines TRBV11-1 with TRBJ2-5, with 10 nucleotides matching TRBD2. Looked up from germline, CDR1 is SGHAT and CDR2 is FQDESV (reference sequence). CDR3 length: 15 amino acids. V dropped 4 bases and J dropped 4; count of bases not matched to a gene: 6. CDR3 coding DNA: TGTGCCAGCAGCTCCAGAAGCGGGGGGGGAGAGACCCAGTACTTC. Translation: CASSSRSGGGETQYF.

The chain couples TRBV9 to TRBJ2-1, with 8 positions matching TRBD2. Germline V gene data show CDR1 as SGDLS and CDR2 as YYNGEE. The J segment lost 3 bases and the V segment lost 3 bases, leaving 8 bases of the junction unmatched. The CDR3 has 16 residues. The CDR3 coding sequence is TGTGCCAGCAGCGAGGAAGGCGGGGGGATCTACAATGAGCAGTTCTTC. Its protein is CASSEEGGGIYNEQFF. Filled out from reference TRBV9 and TRBJ2-1, the complete variable domain reads DSGVTQTPKHLITATGQRVTLRCSPRSGDLSVYWYQQSLDQGLQFLIQYYNGEERAKGNILERFSAQQFPDLHSELNLSSLELGDSALYFCASSEEGGGIYNEQFFGPGTRLTVL.

This chain joins TRBV5-8 and TRBJ2-5, with 7 bases aligning to TRBD2. V lost 5 bases, J lost 0 bases, and 13 bases stayed unmatched. This CDR3 contains 17 residues. CDR1 and CDR2 from the germline V gene are SGHTS and YDEGEE. DNA of the CDR3: TGTGCCAGCAGACCGCGACCGGCTAGCGGATACCAAGAGACCCAGTACTTC. Its protein product is CASRPRPASGYQETQYF.

The rearrangement uses TRBV28 and TRBJ2-1; D is unresolved. Trimming stripped 2 bases from V and 8 bases from J, with 10 bases between. Germline values: CDR1 MDHEN, CDR2 SYDVKM. This CDR3 has 13 residues. The CDR3: CASSLGVPYEQFF. The CDR3 coding sequence is TGTGCCAGCAGTTTAGGGGTTCCCTATGAGCAGTTCTTC.